The 25 T cell receptor beta chains given below trace back to one sample, sequenced in a study of blood T cell repertoires in COVID-19. Here immunoSEQ multiplex PCR was the method, and the copy in TCRdb shows in-frame clones only, minus some. The sample lists about 170,000 clones; about 74% were seen once. The sequenced sample was peripheral blood. The origin of the receptors is a woman aged 80 or older with acute or convalescent COVID-19.

The chain recombines TRBV7-9 with TRBJ2-3; TRBD2 agrees at 12 bases. The germline V gene encodes CDR1 SEHNR and CDR2 FQNEAQ (reference sequence). This CDR3 is built from 15 residues. Trimming cost V 5 bases and J 4 bases; bases outside gene matches: 4. The CDR3, as DNA: TGTGCCAGCAGCCGACTAGCGGGAGAGGCAGATACGCAGTATTTT. It codes for CASSRLAGEADTQYF.

Of note for this clone: Other DNA variants within this sample encode the same CDR3. J is TRBJ2-3 and V is TRBV27; tentative D call: TRBD2 (5 bases). Germline CDR1 is MNHEY and CDR2 is SMNVEV (reference sequence). Trimming cost V 2 bases and J 6 bases, with 6 bases left between them. This CDR3 is 12 amino acids long. CDR3 in DNA: TGTGCCAGCAGTTTAGAGGGTGATACGCAGTATTTT. Encoded protein: CASSLEGDTQYF.

This chain links TRBV18 with TRBJ2-7; D is unresolved. The germline CDR1 and CDR2 sequences are KGHSH and LQKENI. The CDR3 extends over 11 amino acids. The V and J ends lost 5 bases and 9 bases respectively, with 11 bases between them. DNA for the CDR3: TGTGCCAGCTCAGATCTACGAGGGCAGTACTTC. This translates into CASSDLRGQYF.

This clone was seen a handful of times. The rearrangement links TRBV19 to TRBJ1-1; maybe TRBD1 (5 bases). The germline CDR1 and CDR2 sequences are LNHDA and SQIVND (reference sequence). The CDR3 sequence is 17 residues long. The V end lost 6 bases, the J end lost 0 bases, and 20 bases lay between the germline ends. CDR3 bases: TGTGCCAGTAGAAAGATGACAGCCTTAACGATGAACACTGAAGCTTTCTTT. Translated, it gives CASRKMTALTMNTEAFF.

This chain connects TRBV5-4 to TRBJ2-3, with D perhaps TRBD2 (6 bases). Germline CDR1 SGHNT, CDR2 YYREEE (reference sequence). Deletions cut 4 bases from V and 7 bases from J, with 19 bases between. CDR3 length equals 15 residues. The DNA of the CDR3 is TGTGCCAGCAGCCCATGGCGCGGGGAACGGCATACGCAGTATTTT. Its translation: CASSPWRGERHTQYF. The full variable domain, in which reference TRBV5-4 and TRBJ2-3 provide the parts outside the CDR3, is ETGVTQSPTHLIKTRGQQVTLRCSSQSGHNTVSWYQQALGQGPQFIFQYYREEENGRGNFPPRFSGLQFPNYSSELNVNALELDDSALYLCASSPWRGERHTQYFGPGTRLTVL.

This chain links TRBV4-2 with TRBJ2-6; 8 bases are shared with TRBD2. This CDR3 is 16 amino acids long. Germline CDR1 reads LGHNA; CDR2 reads YNFKEQ. Germline trimming cut 3 bases from V and 9 bases from J; bases unmatched to any gene: 10. CDR3 bases: TGTGCCAGCAGCCAGGGGGGGGCGGGAGGCGTCAACGTCCTGACTTTC. This translates into CASSQGGAGGVNVLTF.

The rearrangement links TRBV6-6 to TRBJ2-6; 7 nucleotides agree with TRBD2. This CDR3 has 15 residues. Per germline, CDR1 MNHNY and CDR2 SVGAGI (reference sequence). V lost 6 bases and J lost 2; bases outside the gene matches: 4. CDR3 loop: CASRGRGAGANVLTF. In DNA form, the CDR3 reads TGTGCCAGCAGGGGGAGGGGAGCTGGGGCCAACGTCCTGACTTTC.

V usage is TRBV14 and J usage is TRBJ1-1; D perhaps matches TRBD1 (5 bases). Trimming took off 4 bases at V and 3 bases at J, with 15 bases between the two ends. The germline gives CDR1 SGHDN, CDR2 FVKESK. The CDR3 extends over 15 amino acids. DNA of the CDR3: TGTGCCAGCAGCCCCTACACCGGACATGACACTGAAGCTTTCTTT. This codes for CASSPYTGHDTEAFF.

J is TRBJ2-1 and V is TRBV18, with 8 bases that match TRBD2. The CDR3 consists of 15 residues. Germline CDR1 KGHSH, CDR2 LQKENI. Germline trimming cut 2 bases from V and 8 bases from J; bases unmatched to any gene: 8. In nucleotides, the CDR3 is TGTGCCAGCTCACCAACGCTAGCGGGTTCCTATGAGCAGTTCTTC. Its translation: CASSPTLAGSYEQFF.

The chain is built from TRBV21-1 and TRBJ1-4; the tabulated D call, TRBD1, remains unverified against the DNA. TRBV21-1 is a recognized pseudogene. The CDR3 loop spans 15 amino acids. The CDR3 is CASSEGTGGSEKLFF. CDR3 bases: TGTGCCAGCAGCGAGGGGACAGGGGGCAGTGAAAAACTGTTTTTT.

CDR3 in amino acids: CASSLSGDTSGEQYF. In DNA form, the CDR3 reads TGTGCCAGCAGCTTATCTGGGGACACCTCGGGAGAGCAGTACTTC. This chain connects TRBV11-2 to TRBJ2-7; a possible D gene is TRBD1 (6 bases). Germline assignment: CDR1 SGHAT and CDR2 FQNNGV. Trimming left V 2 bases short and J 7 bases short, with 18 bases between. The CDR3 sequence is 15 residues long.

This clone was picked up a small number of times. The chain employs TRBV3-1 (or the pseudogene TRBV3-2) and TRBJ1-1; a weak D match, TRBD1 (5 bases). Trimming took off 0 bases at V and 4 bases at J, with 18 bases between the two ends. The CDR3 runs 17 residues. Per the germline V gene, CDR1 is LGHDT and CDR2 is YNNKEL (reference sequence). CDR3: CASSQESGAGWTTEAFF. DNA for the CDR3: TGTGCCAGCAGCCAAGAAAGTGGGGCAGGGTGGACCACTGAAGCTTTCTTT.

V is TRBV29-1 and J is TRBJ1-2, with 10 bases identical to TRBD1. Germline trimming cut 7 bases from V and 4 bases from J; bases unmatched to any gene: 6. Per germline, CDR1 SQVTM and CDR2 ANQGSEA. There are 13 residues in the CDR3. The CDR3: CSGTGGSGYGYTF. Here the CDR3 DNA reads TGCAGCGGGACAGGGGGTAGCGGCTATGGCTACACCTTC.

In DNA form, the CDR3 reads TGTGCCAGTAGTGATCAGACAGGGGCACAGCCCCAGCATTTT. This encodes CASSDQTGAQPQHF. This chain uses TRBV19 with TRBJ1-5, with 8 bases lining up with TRBD1. V dropped 5 bases and J dropped 7; count of bases not matched to a gene: 7. Per germline, CDR1 LNHDA and CDR2 SQIVND (reference sequence). The CDR3 covers 14 residues.

This clone turned up a few times. The chain combines TRBV19 with TRBJ2-7; 8 bases are shared with TRBD2. The CDR3 runs 15 residues. Germline CDR1 LNHDA, CDR2 SQIVND (reference sequence). Trimming cost V 4 bases and J 0 bases; bases outside gene matches: 5. The CDR3 sequence: CASSTTGTSSYEQYF. In DNA form, the CDR3 reads TGTGCCAGTAGTACCACCGGGACTAGCTCCTACGAGCAGTACTTC.

This clone has a count of ten or more. The V and J genes are TRBV5-1 and TRBJ2-3; the D gene is possibly TRBD2 (5 bases). Germline assignment: CDR1 SGHRS and CDR2 YFSETQ. V was shortened by 0 bases and J by 6 bases, with 14 bases between the two germline ends. The CDR3 has 15 residues. The CDR3 region has the DNA TGCGCCAGCAGCTTGGCGGCGGGCGGGCGGGATACGCAGTATTTT. Protein sequence: CASSLAAGGRDTQYF.

The rearrangement links TRBV11-3 to TRBJ2-5; 8 bases are a match to TRBD2. From germline, CDR1 is SGHNT and CDR2 YENEEA. This CDR3 region has 17 residues. The trim removed 0 bases at V and 1 base at J, leaving 7 bases unmatched. CDR3 coding DNA: TGTGCCAGCAGCTTAGACGACCGGCGGGAGGTCCAAGAGACCCAGTACTTC. This gives the protein CASSLDDRREVQETQYF. Supplemented by reference TRBV11-3 and TRBJ2-5, the full variable domain reads EAGVVQSPRYKIIEKKQPVAFWCNPISGHNTLYWYLQNLGQGPELLIRYENEEAVDDSQLPKDRFSAERLKGVDSTLKIQPAELGDSAVYLCASSLDDRREVQETQYFGPGTRLLVL.

The chain combines TRBV6-6 with TRBJ1-1, with D possibly TRBD1 on 6 matching bases. The CDR3 covers 13 residues. Trimming cost V 6 bases and J 3 bases, with 11 bases left between them. Germline V gives CDR1 MNHNY, CDR2 SVGAGI (reference sequence). The CDR3 bases are TGTGCCAGCAGGCTACAGGGAGACACTGAAGCTTTCTTT. This codes for CASRLQGDTEAFF.

The CDR3 bases are TGTGCCAGCAGTGTAGTTGAAAGCACAGATACGCAGTATTTT. Translation: CASSVVESTDTQYF. The chain carries TRBV2 and TRBJ2-3; D remains unclear. With 4 bases removed from V and 0 bases from J, the gap between germline ends came to 8 bases. The CDR3 sequence is 14 residues long. Per the germline V gene, CDR1 is SNHLY and CDR2 is FYNNEI.

The chain employs TRBV28 and TRBJ2-7; possibly TRBD2 for D (5 bases). V lost 2 bases and J lost 4, with 12 bases in between. Germline V CDR1 and CDR2: MDHEN, SYDVKM. The CDR3 is 14 residues long. CDR3 residues: CASSLPGVLYEQYF. The CDR3 DNA follows: TGTGCCAGCAGTTTACCCGGGGTTCTTTACGAGCAGTACTTC.

This chain uses TRBV4-2 with TRBJ1-1; 9 bases match TRBD1. This CDR3 is 15 amino acids long. The V gene end was trimmed by 4 bases and the J gene end by 1 base; junction bases not matched to a gene: 4. Germline loops: CDR1 LGHNA, CDR2 YNFKEQ. The CDR3 spells CASSREGQGNTEAFF. CDR3 DNA: TGTGCCAGCAGCCGCGAGGGACAGGGGAACACTGAAGCTTTCTTT.

The chain has TRBV6-1 and TRBJ2-7, with TRBD1 as a possible D gene (5 bases). This CDR3 is 14 amino acids long. The V end was cut by 2 bases, the J end by 3 bases, with 11 bases between. Germline V lookup: CDR1 MNHNS, CDR2 SASEGT. The CDR3 bases are TGTGCCAGCAGTGAATCTCAGGGATTCTACGAGCAGTACTTC. This sequence encodes CASSESQGFYEQYF.

The chain combines TRBV6-5 with TRBJ2-7; D may be TRBD2 (6 bases). Deletions cut 6 bases from V and 3 bases from J, with 15 bases between. The CDR3 is made up of 14 amino acids. CDR1 is MNHEY, CDR2 SVGAGI, per germline. The CDR3 DNA is TGTGCCAGCAGGGTGGGACTTACGAACTACGAGCAGTACTTC. Translating gives CASRVGLTNYEQYF.

The chain combines TRBV19 with TRBJ2-5; D perhaps matches TRBD2 (6 bases). With 5 bases removed from V and 2 bases from J, the gap between germline ends came to 27 bases. From germline, CDR1 is LNHDA and CDR2 SQIVND (reference sequence). The CDR3 runs 19 residues. For the CDR3, the DNA is TGTGCCAGTAGTCGATCGGTGGCTAGCGCGATAAACACACAAGAGACCCAGTACTTC. Protein product: CASSRSVASAINTQETQYF.

The rearrangement links TRBV7-9 to TRBJ2-5, with TRBD2 matching 9 bases. The V gene end was trimmed by 3 bases and the J gene end by 7 bases; junction bases not matched to a gene: 12. The CDR3 is made up of 16 amino acids. CDR1 is SEHNR, CDR2 FQNEAQ, per germline (reference sequence). CDR3 sequence reads: CASSFISGTSMGTQYF. In DNA, the CDR3 is TGTGCCAGCAGCTTTATTTCCGGGACTAGCATGGGGACCCAGTACTTC.